This T cell receptor (beta chain) was recovered during a study of T cell changes during pregnancy in multiple sclerosis. The method was immunoSEQ multiplex PCR; TCRdb's version includes in-frame clones alone and lacks a portion of them. Here the sample spans just over 80,000 clones, about 95% being singletons. The ends lost 6 bases at V and 3 bases at J; junction bases unmatched: 8. The CDR3 runs to 14 residues. Germline CDR1 and CDR2: LNHDA and SQIVND (reference sequence). This sequence joins TRBV19 and TRBJ2-7, with TRBD2 matching 7 bases. The sequencing here drew on peripheral blood, taken in the second trimester of pregnancy. This sequence originates from a female donor with multiple sclerosis, enrolled in a pregnancy study. In nucleotides, the CDR3 is TGTGCCAGTAGGCGACTAGCCCAGGACTACGAGCAGTACTTC. Its translation is CASRRLAQDYEQYF.